This TCR beta chain was retrieved from a study of cytomegalovirus exposure and HLA in healthy donors. The data were produced by immunoSEQ multiplex PCR, yet TCRdb's version contains in-frame clones alone and is incomplete. The sample yields 110,000 or so clones, about 83% seen once. This clone was recorded once. The sequence derives from a woman aged 30 to 39 in good health and CMV-seronegative. The specimen sequenced was PBMCs.

CDR3 sequence (DNA): TGTGCCAGCAGCTTGGGGACAGGAAGAAACTATGGCTACACCTTC. Translated, it gives CASSLGTGRNYGYTF. V gene TRBV5-6 combines with J gene TRBJ1-2; 7 bases fit TRBD1. This CDR3 has 15 amino acids. Germline V gene sequence: CDR1 SGHDT, CDR2 YYEEEE. The V gene end was trimmed by 0 bases and the J gene end by 2 bases; junction bases not matched to a gene: 4.